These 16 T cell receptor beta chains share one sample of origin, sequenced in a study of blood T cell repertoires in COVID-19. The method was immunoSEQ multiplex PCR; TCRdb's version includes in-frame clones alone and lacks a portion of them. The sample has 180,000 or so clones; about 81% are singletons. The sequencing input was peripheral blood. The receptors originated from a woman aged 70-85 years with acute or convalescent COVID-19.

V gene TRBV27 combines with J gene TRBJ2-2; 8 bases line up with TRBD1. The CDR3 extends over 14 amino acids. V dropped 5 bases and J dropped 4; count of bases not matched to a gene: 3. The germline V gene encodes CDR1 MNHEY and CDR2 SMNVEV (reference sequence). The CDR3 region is CASSPGQATGELFF. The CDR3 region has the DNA TGTGCCAGCAGTCCGGGACAGGCCACCGGGGAGCTGTTTTTT.

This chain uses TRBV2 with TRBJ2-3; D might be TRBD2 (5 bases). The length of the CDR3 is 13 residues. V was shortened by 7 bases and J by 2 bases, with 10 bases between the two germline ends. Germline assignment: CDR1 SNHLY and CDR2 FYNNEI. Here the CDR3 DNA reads TGTGCCAGCACAAGCGGCTACACAGATACGCAGTATTTT. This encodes CASTSGYTDTQYF.

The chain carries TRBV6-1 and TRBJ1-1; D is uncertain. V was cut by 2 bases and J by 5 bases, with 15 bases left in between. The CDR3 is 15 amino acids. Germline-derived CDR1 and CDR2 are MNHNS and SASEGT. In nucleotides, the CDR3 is TGTGCCAGCAGTGAACGGAGGAGGGCCGGGACTGAAGCTTTCTTT. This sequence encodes CASSERRRAGTEAFF.

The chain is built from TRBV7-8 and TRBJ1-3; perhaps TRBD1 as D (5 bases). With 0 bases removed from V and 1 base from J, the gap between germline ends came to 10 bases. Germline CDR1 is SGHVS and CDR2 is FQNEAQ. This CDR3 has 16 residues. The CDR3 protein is CASSLAPTDSGNTIYF. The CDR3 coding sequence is TGTGCCAGCAGCTTAGCGCCGACAGATTCTGGAAACACCATATATTTT.

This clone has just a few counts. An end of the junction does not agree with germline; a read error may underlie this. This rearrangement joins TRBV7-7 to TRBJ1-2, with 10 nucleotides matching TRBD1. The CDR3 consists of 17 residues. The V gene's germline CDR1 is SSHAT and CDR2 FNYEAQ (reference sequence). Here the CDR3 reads CASSYGTGESLNYGYTF. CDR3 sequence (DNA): TGTGCTAGCAGCTACGGGACAGGGGAATCCCTCAACTATGGCTACACCTTC.

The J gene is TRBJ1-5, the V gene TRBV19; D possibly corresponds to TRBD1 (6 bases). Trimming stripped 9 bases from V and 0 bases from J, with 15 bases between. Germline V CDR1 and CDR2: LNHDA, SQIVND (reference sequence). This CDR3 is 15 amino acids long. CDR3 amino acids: CASATQGNSNQPQHF. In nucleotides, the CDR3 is TGTGCCAGCGCTACCCAGGGGAATAGCAATCAGCCCCAGCATTTT. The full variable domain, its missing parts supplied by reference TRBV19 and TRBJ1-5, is DGGITQSPKYLFRKEGQNVTLSCEQNLNHDAMYWYRQDPGQGLRLIYYSQIVNDFQKGDIAEGYSVSREKKESFPLTVTSAQKNPTAFYLCASATQGNSNQPQHFGDGTRLSIL.

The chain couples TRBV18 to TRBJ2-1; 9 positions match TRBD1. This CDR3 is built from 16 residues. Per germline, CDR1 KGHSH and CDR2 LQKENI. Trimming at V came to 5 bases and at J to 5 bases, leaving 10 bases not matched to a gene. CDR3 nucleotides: TGTGCCAGCTCATCCATCCAGGGACAGGGCAACAATGAGCAGTTCTTC. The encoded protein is CASSSIQGQGNNEQFF.

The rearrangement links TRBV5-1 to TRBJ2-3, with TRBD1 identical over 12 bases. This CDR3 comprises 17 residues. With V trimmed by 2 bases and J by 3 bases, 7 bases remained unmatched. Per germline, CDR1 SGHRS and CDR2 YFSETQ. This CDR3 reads CASSFAGQGALTDTQYF. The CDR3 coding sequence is TGCGCCAGCAGCTTCGCGGGACAGGGGGCCTTGACAGATACGCAGTATTTT.

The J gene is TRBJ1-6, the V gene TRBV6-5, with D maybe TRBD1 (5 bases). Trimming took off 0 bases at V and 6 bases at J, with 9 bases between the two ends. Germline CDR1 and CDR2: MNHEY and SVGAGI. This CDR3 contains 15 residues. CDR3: CASSYSGVGNSPLHF. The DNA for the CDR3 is TGTGCCAGCAGTTACTCAGGGGTGGGTAATTCACCCCTCCACTTT.

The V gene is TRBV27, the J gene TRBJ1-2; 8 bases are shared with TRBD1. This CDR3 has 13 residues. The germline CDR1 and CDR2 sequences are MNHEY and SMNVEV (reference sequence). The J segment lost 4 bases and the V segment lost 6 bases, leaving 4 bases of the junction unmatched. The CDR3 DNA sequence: TGTGCCAGCAGGCCGACAGGGGTCTATGGCTACACCTTC. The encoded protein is CASRPTGVYGYTF.

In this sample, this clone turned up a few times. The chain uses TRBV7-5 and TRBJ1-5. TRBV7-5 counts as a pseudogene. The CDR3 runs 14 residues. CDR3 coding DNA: TGTGCCAGAAGTTCCCGGGTTGCAAATCAGCCCCAGCATTTT. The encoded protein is CARSSRVANQPQHF.

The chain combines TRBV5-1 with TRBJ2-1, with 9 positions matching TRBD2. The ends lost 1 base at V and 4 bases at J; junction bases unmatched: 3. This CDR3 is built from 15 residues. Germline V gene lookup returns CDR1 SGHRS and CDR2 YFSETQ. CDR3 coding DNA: TGCGCCAGCAGCTTGCAAGCGGGGGGATACAATGAGCAGTTCTTC. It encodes CASSLQAGGYNEQFF.

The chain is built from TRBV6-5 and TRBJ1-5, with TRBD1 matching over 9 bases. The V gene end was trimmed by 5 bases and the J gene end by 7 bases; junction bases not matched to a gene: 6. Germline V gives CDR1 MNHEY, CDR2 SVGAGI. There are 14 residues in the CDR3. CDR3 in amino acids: CASSIQGARQPQHF. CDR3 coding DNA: TGTGCCAGCAGTATACAGGGGGCAAGGCAGCCCCAGCATTTT.

This chain's CDR3 is CASSYSLRLAGEGDEQYF. The CDR3 nucleotides are TGTGCCAGCAGTTACTCGTTGCGCCTAGCGGGAGAGGGGGACGAGCAGTACTTC. The gene calls are TRBV6-2 or TRBV6-3 and TRBJ2-7; the match to TRBD2 covers 10 bases. The V gene's germline CDR1 is MNHEY and CDR2 SVGEGT. The length of the CDR3 is 18 residues. V lost 0 bases, J lost 5 bases, and 13 bases stayed unmatched.

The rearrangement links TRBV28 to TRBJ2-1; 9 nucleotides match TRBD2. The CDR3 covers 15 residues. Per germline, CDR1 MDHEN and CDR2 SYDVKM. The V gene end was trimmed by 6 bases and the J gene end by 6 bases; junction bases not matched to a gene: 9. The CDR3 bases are TGTGCCAGCAGGTTAGCGGGAGAGACCCTCAATGAGCAGTTCTTC. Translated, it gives CASRLAGETLNEQFF.

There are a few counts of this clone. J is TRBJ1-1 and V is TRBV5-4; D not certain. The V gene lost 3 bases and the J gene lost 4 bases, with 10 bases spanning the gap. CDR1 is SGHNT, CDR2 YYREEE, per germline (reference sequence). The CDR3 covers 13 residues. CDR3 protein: CASSWRMGTEAFF. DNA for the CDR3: TGTGCCAGCAGCTGGAGAATGGGCACTGAAGCTTTCTTT.